This T cell receptor beta chain was retrieved from a study of blood T cell repertoires in COVID-19. The overall study: COVID-19 samples from acute and convalescent phases originated in the United States, Italy and Spain. Nucleic acid was either cDNA or gDNA, and it came from T cells, B-cell-depleted T cells, or PBMCs.

As handled by the study authors: Estimation of nucleated cell counts relied on the amplification of reference gene primers. Assay used: immunoSEQ multiplex PCR; TCRdb lists only in-frame clones, some missing. V and J calls and clone size are copied from that table; D and trimming were computed from the DNA. This table holds roughly 15,000 clones, about 73% found once. Trimming at V came to 5 bases and at J to 6 bases, leaving 9 bases not matched to a gene. Germline lookup yields CDR1 MNHNY and CDR2 SVGAGI (reference sequence). The CDR3 is 15 amino acids. This clonotype was sampled from a boy aged 2 to 10 with active or convalescent COVID-19. The rearrangement uses TRBV6-6 and TRBJ2-5; TRBD2 matches at 10 bases. Sequencing was done on a sample of peripheral blood. The DNA of the CDR3 is TGTGCCAGCAGTGACGGTAGCGGGGGGCCCAAGACCCAGTACTTC. Translation gives CASSDGSGGPKTQYF.